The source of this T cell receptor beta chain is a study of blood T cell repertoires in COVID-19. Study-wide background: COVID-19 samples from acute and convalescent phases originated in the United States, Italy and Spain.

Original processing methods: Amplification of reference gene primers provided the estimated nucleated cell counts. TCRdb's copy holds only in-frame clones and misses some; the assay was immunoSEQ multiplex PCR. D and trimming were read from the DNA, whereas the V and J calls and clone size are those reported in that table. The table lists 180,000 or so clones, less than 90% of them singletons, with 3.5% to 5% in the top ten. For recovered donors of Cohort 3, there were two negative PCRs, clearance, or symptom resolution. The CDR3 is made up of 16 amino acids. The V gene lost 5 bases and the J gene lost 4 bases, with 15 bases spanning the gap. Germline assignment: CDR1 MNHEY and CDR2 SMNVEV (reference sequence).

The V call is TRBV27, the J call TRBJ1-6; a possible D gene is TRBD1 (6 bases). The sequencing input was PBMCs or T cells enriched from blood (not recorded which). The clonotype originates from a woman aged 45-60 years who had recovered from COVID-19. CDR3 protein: CASSPLGQTYNSPLHF. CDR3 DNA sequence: TGTGCCAGCAGTCCTCTAGGACAGACATATAATTCACCCCTCCACTTT.